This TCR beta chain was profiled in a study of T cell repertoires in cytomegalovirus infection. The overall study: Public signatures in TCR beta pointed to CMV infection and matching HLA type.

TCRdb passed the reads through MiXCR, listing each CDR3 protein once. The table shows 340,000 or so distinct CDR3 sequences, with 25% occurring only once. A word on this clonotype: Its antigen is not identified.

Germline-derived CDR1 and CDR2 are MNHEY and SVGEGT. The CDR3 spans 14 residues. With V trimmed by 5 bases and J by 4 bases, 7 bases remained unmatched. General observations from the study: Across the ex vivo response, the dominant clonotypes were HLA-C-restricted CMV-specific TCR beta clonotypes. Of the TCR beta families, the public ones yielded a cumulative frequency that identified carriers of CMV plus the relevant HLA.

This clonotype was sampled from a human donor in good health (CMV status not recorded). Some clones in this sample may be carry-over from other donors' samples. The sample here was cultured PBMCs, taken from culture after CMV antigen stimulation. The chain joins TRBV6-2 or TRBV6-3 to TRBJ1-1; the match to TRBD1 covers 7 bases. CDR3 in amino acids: CASSRTGDSTEAFF. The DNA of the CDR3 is TGTGCCAGCAGTCGTACAGGGGATAGCACTGAAGCTTTCTTT.